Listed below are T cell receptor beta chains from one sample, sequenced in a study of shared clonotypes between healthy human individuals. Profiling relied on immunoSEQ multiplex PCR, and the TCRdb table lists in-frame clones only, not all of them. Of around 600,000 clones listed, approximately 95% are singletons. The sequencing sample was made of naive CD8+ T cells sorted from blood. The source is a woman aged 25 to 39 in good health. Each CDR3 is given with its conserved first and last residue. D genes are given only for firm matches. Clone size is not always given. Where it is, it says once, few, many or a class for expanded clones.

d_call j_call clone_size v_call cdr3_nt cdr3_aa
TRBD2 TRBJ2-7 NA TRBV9 TGTGCCAGCAGCGTAGGCGCTAGCGGGTTTGAGCAGTGCTTC CASSVGASGFEQCF
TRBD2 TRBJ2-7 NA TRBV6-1 TGTGCCAGCAGTGTAAGACTAGCGGGGCCTCCCTCCTACGAGCAGTACTTC CASSVRLAGPPSYEQYF
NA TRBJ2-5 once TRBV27 TGTGCCAGCAGTCAATACTCAAAAGAGACCCAGTACTTC CASSQYSKETQYF
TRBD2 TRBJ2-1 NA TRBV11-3 TGTGCCAGTTTAGCGGGACTTCCGACTTACTCCTACAATGAGCAGTTCTTC CASLAGLPTYSYNEQFF
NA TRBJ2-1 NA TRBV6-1 TGTGCCACCAAAGTCGGGGGGCGGAATGAGCAGTTCTTC CATKVGGRNEQFF
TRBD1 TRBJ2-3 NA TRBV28 TGTGCCAGCAGCCTGGGACAGGGGGCAGGTGATACGCAGTATTTT CASSLGQGAGDTQYF
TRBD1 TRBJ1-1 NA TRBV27 TGTGCCAGCAGTCCATGGACAGGGTTGAACACTGAAGCTTTCTTT CASSPWTGLNTEAFF
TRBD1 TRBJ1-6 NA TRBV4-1 TGCGCCAGCAGCCACCCCCGCACAGGGGGCATAGGTTCACCCCTCCACTTT CASSHPRTGGIGSPLHF
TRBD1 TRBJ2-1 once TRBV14 TGTGCCAGCAGCCAGGGACAGGGGCGGTACAATGAGCAGTTCTTC CASSQGQGRYNEQFF
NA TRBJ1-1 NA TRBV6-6 TGTGCCAGCAGTGATATCATCGGCGAAGCTTTCTTT CASSDIIGEAFF
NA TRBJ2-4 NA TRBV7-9 TGTGCCAGCAGCTCCCTTCTATCGAACATTCAGTACTTC CASSSLLSNIQYF
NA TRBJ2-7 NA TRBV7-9 TGTGCCAGCAGCTTAGCGGACGTGGGAGCCCCCTACGAGCAGTACTTC CASSLADVGAPYEQYF
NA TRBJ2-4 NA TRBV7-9 TGTGCCAGCAGCGCGGGGACAGTAAACATTCAGTACTTC CASSAGTVNIQYF
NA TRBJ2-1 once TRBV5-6 TGTGCCAGCAGCTTGGGAAACTCCTACAATGAGCAGTTCTTC CASSLGNSYNEQFF
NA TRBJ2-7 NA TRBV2 TGTGCCAGCAGTGGGGAGGCCAACTACGAGCAGTACTTC CASSGEANYEQYF
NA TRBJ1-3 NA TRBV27 TGTGCCAGCAGTTTATTCTTCGGCTCTGGAAACACCATATATTTT CASSLFFGSGNTIYF
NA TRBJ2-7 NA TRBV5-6 TGTGCCAGCAGCTATGTTAGGAGCGAGCAGTACTTC CASSYVRSEQYF
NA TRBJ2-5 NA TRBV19 TGTGCCAGCAAGGGCCCAGGGGGGTTGGAGACCCAGTACTTC CASKGPGGLETQYF
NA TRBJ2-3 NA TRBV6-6 TGTGCCAGCAGTCCCTTCGGGAGTCCCGGCAAGGATACGCAGTATTTT CASSPFGSPGKDTQYF
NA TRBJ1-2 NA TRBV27 TGTGCCAGCAGCTCCGGGACAAGGAAATTTGGCTACACCTTC CASSSGTRKFGYTF
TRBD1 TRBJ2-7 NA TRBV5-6 TGTGCCAGCAAGACAGGGAATAAGGGCGAGCAGTACTTC CASKTGNKGEQYF
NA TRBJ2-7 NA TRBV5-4 TGTGCCAGCAGCAGGGAGTACTTC CASSREYF
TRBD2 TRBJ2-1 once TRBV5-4 TGTGCCAGCAGCCTCTGGGAGGCGGGAGATTACAATGAGCAGTTCTTC CASSLWEAGDYNEQFF
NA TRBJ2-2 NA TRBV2 TGTGCCAGCAGCGCGGGACAGTGGGCCTGGGGGGAGCTGTTTTTT CASSAGQWAWGELFF
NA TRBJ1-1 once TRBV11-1 TGTGCCAGCAGCTCCGGGATTCCTGGGACTGAAGCTTTCTTT CASSSGIPGTEAFF
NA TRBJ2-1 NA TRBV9 TGTGCCAGCAGCCCCTATAGTGGTGGCAATGAGCAGTTCTTC CASSPYSGGNEQFF
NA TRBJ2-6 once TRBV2 TGTGCCAGCAGTCATACCTCGATACAAAGTCGGGCCAACGTCCTGACTTTC CASSHTSIQSRANVLTF
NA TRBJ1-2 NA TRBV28 TGTGCCAGCAGTTTATCCCCGGCTGGGGTTAACTATGGCTACACCTTC CASSLSPAGVNYGYTF
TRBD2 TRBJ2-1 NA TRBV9 TGTGCCAGCAGCGTAGACGGGAGGGAAGCTTACAATGAGCAGTTCTTC CASSVDGREAYNEQFF
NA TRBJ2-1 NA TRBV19 TGTGCCAGTAGAAGAGCGGCTGAGCAGTTCTTC CASRRAAEQFF